This is a list of T cell receptor beta chains from one sample in a study of T-cell reconstitution after alpha-beta-depleted transplantation in children. TCRdb fed the PCR reads into MiXCR, producing one record per CDR3 protein. The sample records hundreds of thousands of distinct CDR3 sequences, roughly an eighth being singletons. The input for sequencing was PBMCs from the stem cell graft donor, taken from the stem cell graft. These TCRs come from a human donor who donated a stem cell graft to a child with combined immunodeficiency. The CDR3 runs from the conserved cysteine through the conserved F or W. D genes are given only for firm matches. Not all rows give a size; the values are once, few, many and, for expanded clones, a class.

CDR3 DNA: TGTGCCAGCAGTCACTCCGGGGTGTATGGAGATACGCAGTATTTT
CDR3 protein: CASSHSGVYGDTQYF
V gene: TRBV6-5
D gene: -
clone size: few
J gene: TRBJ2-3

CDR3 DNA: TGTGCCAGCAGCGAAACAGGGCAAGATGGCAATCAGCCCCAGCATTTT
CDR3 protein: CASSETGQDGNQPQHF
V gene: TRBV9
D gene: -
clone size: -
J gene: TRBJ1-5

CDR3 DNA: TGCAGTGCTAGAGATTTTAGGGACGGCTCCTACAATGAGCAGTTCTTC
CDR3 protein: CSARDFRDGSYNEQFF
V gene: TRBV20-1
D gene: -
clone size: many
J gene: TRBJ2-1

CDR3 DNA: TGTGCCAGCAGCCTGTGGACTAGCGGGGGTGAGACCCAGTACTTC
CDR3 protein: CASSLWTSGGETQYF
V gene: TRBV7-8
D gene: TRBD2
clone size: -
J gene: TRBJ2-5

CDR3 DNA: TGTGCCAGCAGCTCGCCCCGTGGCGTTCTTCCAGATACGCAGTATTTT
CDR3 protein: CASSSPRGVLPDTQYF
V gene: TRBV11-2
D gene: -
clone size: -
J gene: TRBJ2-3

CDR3 DNA: TGCGCCAGCAGCCCGGCGGGGGCTGATGGTGAGCAGTTCTTC
CDR3 protein: CASSPAGADGEQFF
V gene: TRBV5-1
D gene: -
clone size: -
J gene: TRBJ2-1

CDR3 DNA: TGTGCCAGCAGCCAAGATTTGCCGGGACACCAAGTCTCCTACGAGCAGTACTTC
CDR3 protein: CASSQDLPGHQVSYEQYF
V gene: TRBV4-2
D gene: -
clone size: many
J gene: TRBJ2-7

CDR3 DNA: TGTGCCAGCAGTTTTAGTGGGAGCGTGGGTGAGCAGTACTTC
CDR3 protein: CASSFSGSVGEQYF
V gene: TRBV12-3/TRBV12-4
D gene: -
clone size: -
J gene: TRBJ2-7

CDR3 DNA: TGCGCCAGCAGCAAAGGGACAGAGAACACTGAAGCTTTCTTT
CDR3 protein: CASSKGTENTEAFF
V gene: TRBV5-1
D gene: TRBD1
clone size: few
J gene: TRBJ1-1

CDR3 DNA: TGTGCCAGTAGTATAGATCTACGGATCTCTGGGGCCAACGTCCTGACTTTC
CDR3 protein: CASSIDLRISGANVLTF
V gene: TRBV19
D gene: -
clone size: -
J gene: TRBJ2-6

CDR3 DNA: TGCGCCAGCAGCTTAAACGCACAAGATACGCAGTATTTT
CDR3 protein: CASSLNAQDTQYF
V gene: TRBV5-1
D gene: -
clone size: many
J gene: TRBJ2-3

CDR3 DNA: TGCAGTGGGGCCCAGGGGCAGGTTAACAATGAGCAGATCTTC
CDR3 protein: CSGAQGQVNNEQIF
V gene: TRBV20-1
D gene: -
clone size: -
J gene: TRBJ2-1

CDR3 DNA: TGTGCCAGCAGCCAAGATTTAGGTCTCGTTCCATACAATGAGCAGTTCTTC
CDR3 protein: CASSQDLGLVPYNEQFF
V gene: TRBV3-1
D gene: -
clone size: -
J gene: TRBJ2-1

CDR3 DNA: TGTGCCAGCAGCGTATGGGGGGGAAATCAGCCCCAGCATTTT
CDR3 protein: CASSVWGGNQPQHF
V gene: TRBV9
D gene: -
clone size: few
J gene: TRBJ1-5

CDR3 DNA: TGTGCCATCGGTAATGAGCAGTTCTTC
CDR3 protein: CAIGNEQFF
V gene: TRBV7-9
D gene: -
clone size: -
J gene: TRBJ2-1

CDR3 DNA: TGTGCCAGCAGTTACTTCCAGGGGGATCCGTACGAGCAGTACTTC
CDR3 protein: CASSYFQGDPYEQYF
V gene: TRBV6-5
D gene: TRBD1
clone size: many
J gene: TRBJ2-7

CDR3 DNA: TGTGCCAGCATACGAGAGGGGGGAACCCAGTACTTC
CDR3 protein: CASIREGGTQYF
V gene: TRBV12-3/TRBV12-4
D gene: -
clone size: many
J gene: TRBJ2-5

CDR3 DNA: TGTGCCAGCAAAGGACCCAAGCAGTTCTTC
CDR3 protein: CASKGPKQFF
V gene: TRBV12-3/TRBV12-4
D gene: -
clone size: many
J gene: TRBJ2-1

CDR3 DNA: TGTGCCAGCACCCAGAAGGAGGGTAGCAACACAGATACGCAGTATTTT
CDR3 protein: CASTQKEGSNTDTQYF
V gene: TRBV9
D gene: -
clone size: -
J gene: TRBJ2-3

CDR3 DNA: TGCAGCGTCCGTTTGGGTGGACAGGGAGAAGCTTTCTTT
CDR3 protein: CSVRLGGQGEAFF
V gene: TRBV29-1
D gene: TRBD1
clone size: -
J gene: TRBJ1-1

CDR3 DNA: TGTGCCAGCAGTTTGGGGGGGGGTTTCGGAAACACCATATATTTT
CDR3 protein: CASSLGGGFGNTIYF
V gene: TRBV12-3/TRBV12-4
D gene: -
clone size: few
J gene: TRBJ1-3

CDR3 DNA: TGCGCCAGCAGGGCCGACGAGGGCTCCTACAATGAGCAGTTCTTC
CDR3 protein: CASRADEGSYNEQFF
V gene: TRBV5-1
D gene: -
clone size: few
J gene: TRBJ2-1

CDR3 DNA: TGTGCCAGCAGCATAGAAGGGGGATACGAGCAGTACTTC
CDR3 protein: CASSIEGGYEQYF
V gene: TRBV7-2
D gene: -
clone size: few
J gene: TRBJ2-7

CDR3 DNA: TGTGCCAGACGAGCGGGATTTAGGATGACTGAAGCTTTCTTT
CDR3 protein: CARRAGFRMTEAFF
V gene: TRBV6-9
D gene: -
clone size: once
J gene: TRBJ1-1

CDR3 DNA: TGCAGTGCTAGGGGGCCGGGACAGGGGTTCTACGAGCAGTACTTC
CDR3 protein: CSARGPGQGFYEQYF
V gene: TRBV20-1
D gene: TRBD1
clone size: few
J gene: TRBJ2-7

CDR3 DNA: TGTGCCAGCAGTTTCAGGGAGGGCTCACCCCTCCACTTT
CDR3 protein: CASSFREGSPLHF
V gene: TRBV12-3/TRBV12-4
D gene: -
clone size: -
J gene: TRBJ1-6

CDR3 DNA: TGTGCCAGCAGCCCTCGAAGGCGGGAGCCCCTCTACGAGCAGTACTTC
CDR3 protein: CASSPRRREPLYEQYF
V gene: TRBV21-1
D gene: -
clone size: few
J gene: TRBJ2-7

CDR3 DNA: TGTGCCAGCAGCCAAGATCTTCAGGGGAGGGAGCAGTTCTTC
CDR3 protein: CASSQDLQGREQFF
V gene: TRBV4-2
D gene: -
clone size: -
J gene: TRBJ2-1

CDR3 DNA: TGTGCCAGCAGCCAAGATCTGAATCGAGAGCAGTTCTTC
CDR3 protein: CASSQDLNREQFF
V gene: TRBV4-2
D gene: -
clone size: many
J gene: TRBJ2-1

CDR3 DNA: TGTGCCAGCAGTCCCGGGACAGGGGGAGGCTACACCTTC
CDR3 protein: CASSPGTGGGYTF
V gene: TRBV12-3/TRBV12-4
D gene: TRBD1
clone size: many
J gene: TRBJ1-2

CDR3 DNA: TGCAGTGCTAGAACAGATAATCAGCCCCAGCATTTT
CDR3 protein: CSARTDNQPQHF
V gene: TRBV20-1
D gene: -
clone size: -
J gene: TRBJ1-5

CDR3 DNA: TGTGCCAGCAGCTTAGACGTAGGGGCCTACTATGGCTACACCTTC
CDR3 protein: CASSLDVGAYYGYTF
V gene: TRBV7-2
D gene: -
clone size: -
J gene: TRBJ1-2

CDR3 DNA: TGTGCCAGCAGTTACGGCAGAAGATACGAGCAGTACTTC
CDR3 protein: CASSYGRRYEQYF
V gene: TRBV6-2/TRBV6-3
D gene: -
clone size: few
J gene: TRBJ2-7

CDR3 DNA: TGTGCCAGTAAACTAGCGGGATCGGACGAGCAGTACTTC
CDR3 protein: CASKLAGSDEQYF
V gene: TRBV6-1
D gene: TRBD2
clone size: -
J gene: TRBJ2-7

CDR3 DNA: TGTGCCAGCAGACCACTGGACAGTTTAAATTTGTACTTC
CDR3 protein: CASRPLDSLNLYF
V gene: TRBV12-3/TRBV12-4
D gene: -
clone size: -
J gene: TRBJ2-7

CDR3 DNA: TGCAGTGCTAGAGATAGGGGGCTAGCGGGCACAGATACGCAGTATTTT
CDR3 protein: CSARDRGLAGTDTQYF
V gene: TRBV20-1
D gene: -
clone size: -
J gene: TRBJ2-3

CDR3 DNA: TGTGCCACCAGCAGAGATCCGTGGGTACAGGGGTTTAAAAACATTCAGTACTTC
CDR3 protein: CATSRDPWVQGFKNIQYF
V gene: TRBV15
D gene: TRBD1
clone size: -
J gene: TRBJ2-4

CDR3 DNA: TGTGCCAGCAGTCCAGGGACGCTGAGCAATCAGCCCCAGCATTTT
CDR3 protein: CASSPGTLSNQPQHF
V gene: TRBV28
D gene: -
clone size: -
J gene: TRBJ1-5

CDR3 DNA: TGTGCCAGCAGTCTCAGGCGGGACCCCTACGAGCAGTACTTC
CDR3 protein: CASSLRRDPYEQYF
V gene: TRBV2
D gene: -
clone size: -
J gene: TRBJ2-7

CDR3 DNA: TGCGCCAGCAGCTTTGGCGGGGTATATTCAGATACGCAGTATTTT
CDR3 protein: CASSFGGVYSDTQYF
V gene: TRBV5-1
D gene: -
clone size: few
J gene: TRBJ2-3

CDR3 DNA: TGTGCCAGCAGCCAAGAAGTAAGGAGCTACGAGCAGTACTTC
CDR3 protein: CASSQEVRSYEQYF
V gene: TRBV3-1
D gene: -
clone size: many
J gene: TRBJ2-7

CDR3 DNA: TGTGCCAGCAGTTTAATTTCATTTTGGGGACAGGGAAACACCGGGGAGCTGTTTTTT
CDR3 protein: CASSLISFWGQGNTGELFF
V gene: TRBV12-3/TRBV12-4
D gene: TRBD1
clone size: many
J gene: TRBJ2-2

CDR3 DNA: TGCGCCAGCAGCTCCCAGACAGGGGGGGACACTGAAGCTTTCTTT
CDR3 protein: CASSSQTGGDTEAFF
V gene: TRBV5-1
D gene: TRBD1
clone size: -
J gene: TRBJ1-1

CDR3 DNA: TGTGCCAGCAGCTTCCGCGGTCAGCCCCAGCATTTT
CDR3 protein: CASSFRGQPQHF
V gene: TRBV7-9
D gene: -
clone size: -
J gene: TRBJ1-5

CDR3 DNA: TGTGCCACCAGTGACACGCGTTACTACTATGGCTACACCTTC
CDR3 protein: CATSDTRYYYGYTF
V gene: TRBV24-1
D gene: -
clone size: -
J gene: TRBJ1-2

CDR3 DNA: TGCAGCTTCCCACATGGAGATACGCAGTATTTT
CDR3 protein: CSFPHGDTQYF
V gene: TRBV29-1
D gene: -
clone size: many
J gene: TRBJ2-3

CDR3 DNA: TGTGCCAGCAGCTACGAAGGAACAAGCTCCTACGAGCAGTACTTC
CDR3 protein: CASSYEGTSSYEQYF
V gene: TRBV7-9
D gene: -
clone size: few
J gene: TRBJ2-7

CDR3 DNA: TGTGCCAGCAGTTTATGGGTGTCAGGGTCCGAGCAGTACTTC
CDR3 protein: CASSLWVSGSEQYF
V gene: TRBV27
D gene: -
clone size: -
J gene: TRBJ2-7

CDR3 DNA: TGTGCCAGCAGCATCAAGACAGAGTGGTTGTGGGAAAAACTGTTTTTT
CDR3 protein: CASSIKTEWLWEKLFF
V gene: TRBV5-8
D gene: -
clone size: many
J gene: TRBJ1-4

CDR3 DNA: TGCAGTGCCTCTAAGGGACTAGCGGGGCGAGATACGCAGTATTTT
CDR3 protein: CSASKGLAGRDTQYF
V gene: TRBV20-1
D gene: TRBD2
clone size: -
J gene: TRBJ2-3

CDR3 DNA: TGTGCCAGCAGCCCTCCGGGTTACAGCGTCCTGACTTTC
CDR3 protein: CASSPPGYSVLTF
V gene: TRBV7-9
D gene: -
clone size: many
J gene: TRBJ2-6

CDR3 DNA: TGTGCCAGCAGCTTAGGTAGAGAGCAGTTCTTC
CDR3 protein: CASSLGREQFF
V gene: TRBV5-6
D gene: -
clone size: many
J gene: TRBJ2-1

CDR3 DNA: TGTGCCTGGAAAGGAGATGGGAATACGCAGTATTTT
CDR3 protein: CAWKGDGNTQYF
V gene: TRBV30
D gene: -
clone size: -
J gene: TRBJ2-3

CDR3 DNA: TGTGCCAGCAGCTTAAGCGGGAGGGTCTATGAGCAGTTCTTC
CDR3 protein: CASSLSGRVYEQFF
V gene: TRBV7-2
D gene: TRBD2
clone size: -
J gene: TRBJ2-1

CDR3 DNA: TGTGCCACCAGTGACCGGACAGGTCAGGACTACAATGAGCAGTTCTTC
CDR3 protein: CATSDRTGQDYNEQFF
V gene: TRBV24-1
D gene: TRBD1
clone size: few
J gene: TRBJ2-1